The rows below give T cell receptor beta chains drawn from one sample of a study of blood T cell repertoires in COVID-19. The assay was immunoSEQ multiplex PCR, and TCRdb's table has in-frame clones only and misses some. The table records about 71,000 clones, 85% to 90% of them present only once. Sequenced sample: peripheral blood. The receptors originated from a man aged 45-65 years with acute or convalescent COVID-19. Each CDR3 is given without its conserved first and last residue.

v_gene: TRBV9; j_gene: TRBJ1-4; CDR3aa: ASSVGSTPTNEKLF
v_gene: TRBV27; j_gene: TRBJ1-5; CDR3aa: ASRPGQWINQPQH
v_gene: TRBV7-2; j_gene: TRBJ1-2; CDR3aa: ASSPHRQGATYGYT
v_gene: TRBV4-3; j_gene: TRBJ2-1; CDR3aa: ASSQETDNYNEQF
v_gene: TRBV9; j_gene: TRBJ1-4; CDR3aa: ASSLTGGVGGEKLF
v_gene: TRBV27; j_gene: TRBJ2-3; CDR3aa: ASSTPTDTQY
v_gene: TRBV3-1/TRBV3-2; j_gene: TRBJ2-7; CDR3aa: ASSLNLGDRGDEQY
v_gene: TRBV4-2; j_gene: TRBJ2-1; CDR3aa: ASSQRHGEQF
v_gene: TRBV7-2; j_gene: TRBJ1-5; CDR3aa: ASSLAGSNQPQH
v_gene: TRBV6-5; j_gene: TRBJ1-2; CDR3aa: ASSFGQGYGYT
v_gene: TRBV19; j_gene: TRBJ2-3; CDR3aa: ASKALADHMDTQY
v_gene: TRBV24-1; j_gene: TRBJ2-1; CDR3aa: ATSDHGTSGRSKF
v_gene: TRBV20-1; j_gene: TRBJ1-5; CDR3aa: SALGDQPQH
v_gene: TRBV28; j_gene: TRBJ1-2; CDR3aa: ASSLAQGNGYT
v_gene: TRBV5-6; j_gene: TRBJ1-2; CDR3aa: ASSMTQGGFYGYT
v_gene: TRBV29-1; j_gene: TRBJ2-5; CDR3aa: SAVPRDRGLEETQY
v_gene: TRBV5-1; j_gene: TRBJ1-2; CDR3aa: ASSLERMVAGSRPSNYGYT
v_gene: TRBV6-5; j_gene: TRBJ2-7; CDR3aa: ASAGTSIYEQY
v_gene: TRBV19; j_gene: TRBJ1-2; CDR3aa: ASRQSGEAAGYT
v_gene: TRBV6-4; j_gene: TRBJ2-3; CDR3aa: ASSGDSSTDTQY
v_gene: TRBV10-1; j_gene: TRBJ2-3; CDR3aa: ASSESYGTQY
v_gene: TRBV19; j_gene: TRBJ1-1; CDR3aa: ASTGANTEAF
v_gene: TRBV5-1; j_gene: TRBJ2-7; CDR3aa: ASSGDRSSYEQY
v_gene: TRBV18; j_gene: TRBJ1-1; CDR3aa: ASSPTGWGTEAF
v_gene: TRBV6-2/TRBV6-3; j_gene: TRBJ1-1; CDR3aa: ASSYSNSRGLITEAF
v_gene: TRBV19; j_gene: TRBJ2-7; CDR3aa: ASSSGLAGLLEQY
v_gene: TRBV11-3; j_gene: TRBJ1-5; CDR3aa: ASSSHPRQGVNNQPQH
v_gene: TRBV18; j_gene: TRBJ1-4; CDR3aa: ASSATGVLREKLF
v_gene: TRBV30; j_gene: TRBJ2-1; CDR3aa: AWSGDSSYNEQF
v_gene: TRBV6-2/TRBV6-3; j_gene: TRBJ2-4; CDR3aa: ASSPSAEGASNIQY
v_gene: TRBV10-3; j_gene: TRBJ2-7; CDR3aa: AISESTSGGEQY
v_gene: TRBV21-1; j_gene: TRBJ1-4; CDR3aa: ASSTHRGPNEKLF
v_gene: TRBV30; j_gene: TRBJ2-6; CDR3aa: AWSADQAGANVLT
v_gene: TRBV3-1/TRBV3-2; j_gene: TRBJ2-5; CDR3aa: ASSQHTGAGQETQY
v_gene: TRBV29-1; j_gene: TRBJ2-5; CDR3aa: SVKQGQETQY
v_gene: TRBV5-4; j_gene: TRBJ2-5; CDR3aa: ASSSRGGLAGGAETQY
v_gene: TRBV4-3; j_gene: TRBJ2-7; CDR3aa: ASSQEGSSSYEQY
v_gene: TRBV7-9; j_gene: TRBJ2-7; CDR3aa: ASSLTVAAGGHYEQY
v_gene: TRBV19; j_gene: TRBJ2-5; CDR3aa: ASSINAGIAETQY
v_gene: TRBV5-4; j_gene: TRBJ2-7; CDR3aa: ASSVRSYEQY
v_gene: TRBV28; j_gene: TRBJ2-1; CDR3aa: ASSFGSSSSYNEQF
v_gene: TRBV2; j_gene: TRBJ2-7; CDR3aa: ASSTGQGIPLNYEQY
v_gene: TRBV6-1; j_gene: TRBJ1-2; CDR3aa: ASSERGTDYGYT
v_gene: TRBV5-1; j_gene: TRBJ1-5; CDR3aa: ASSLGQGQPQH